This entry concerns a single TCR beta chain. Its antigen is unknown. This specimen comes from a study of cytomegalovirus exposure and HLA in healthy donors. Study outcomes and limitations: There were some public TCRs occurring in many donors, but most TCR sequences were rare.

Germline values: CDR1 SGHNT, CDR2 YYREEE (reference sequence). Trimming pared 5 bases from V and 2 bases from J, leaving 18 bases between. The CDR3 extends over 16 amino acids. The PCR contained 60 Vbeta and 13 Jbeta primers. Assay: immunoSEQ multiplex PCR; the TCRdb copy retains only in-frame clones and omits some. The data contain 190,000 or so clones, about 80% of them singletons. The chain is built from TRBV5-4 and TRBJ2-3, with TRBD2 as a possible D gene (6 bases). The TCR was taken from a boy under 18 in good health and CMV-seronegative. The sample consisted of PBMCs. CDR3 nucleotides: TGTGCCAGCAGTCAAAACCCGGGACTGTTCACAGATACGCAGTATTTT. It is translated as CASSQNPGLFTDTQYF.